A single sample is the source of the 17 T cell receptor beta chains below, sequenced in a study of Graves' ophthalmopathy and Graves' hyperthyroidism. CDR3 regions of TCR beta were amplified from RNA transcripts. HTBI primers were used in a first-round RT-PCR, which preceded a second-round multiplex PCR. MiXCR, applied by TCRdb to the multiplex PCR reads, yields one record per CDR3 protein. Here the sample spans 360,000 or so distinct CDR3 sequences, around 16% being singletons. The sample comprised peripheral blood. The source is a woman aged 18-30 years with Graves' ophthalmopathy.

The V call is TRBV30, the J call TRBJ2-2; no clear D. Germline V gives CDR1 GTSNPN, CDR2 SVGIG (reference sequence). Trimming left V 1 base short and J 7 bases short, with 7 bases between. There are 12 residues in the CDR3. The CDR3 loop is CAWSEGNGELFF. The DNA of the CDR3 is TGTGCCTGGAGTGAAGGCAACGGGGAGCTGTTTTTT.

As DNA, the CDR3 is TGTGCCAGCAGCCCATCTAGGGGGGATACGCAGTATTTT. It translates to CASSPSRGDTQYF. The chain is built from TRBV2 and TRBJ2-3; maybe TRBD1 (6 bases). V lost 6 bases, J lost 6 bases, and 13 bases lay in between. In germline, CDR1 is SNHLY, CDR2 FYNNEI. This CDR3 is built from 13 residues.

This clonotype was seen only a few times. The V gene is TRBV11-2, the J gene TRBJ1-1; unclear D gene. The CDR3 is made up of 13 amino acids. Looked up from germline, CDR1 is SGHAT and CDR2 is FQNNGV. With 0 bases removed from V and 5 bases from J, the gap between germline ends came to 7 bases. The CDR3 loop is CASSLEELTEAFF. CDR3 nucleotide sequence: TGTGCCAGCAGCTTAGAGGAGCTTACTGAAGCTTTCTTT.

In this sample, this clonotype turned up many times. The rearrangement joins TRBV20-1 to TRBJ1-1; TRBD1 matches at 10 bases. The germline V gene has CDR1 DFQATT and CDR2 SNEGSKA (reference sequence). The CDR3 totals 14 residues. The ends lost 6 bases at V and 0 bases at J; junction bases unmatched: 4. Written as DNA, the CDR3 is TGCAGTGCCAGGGACAGGGGAATGAACACTGAAGCTTTCTTT. Protein: CSARDRGMNTEAFF.

The table lists this clonotype with many counts. The chain recombines TRBV30 with TRBJ2-2; no clear D. The V gene's germline CDR1 is GTSNPN and CDR2 SVGIG (reference sequence). With 8 bases removed from V and 2 bases from J, the gap between germline ends came to 9 bases. The CDR3 length is 12 residues. This chain's CDR3 is CAADINTGELFF. The CDR3 DNA sequence: TGTGCCGCCGACATCAACACCGGGGAGCTGTTTTTT.

This clonotype was detected many times. The V call is TRBV30, the J call TRBJ2-7; D is tentatively TRBD1 or TRBD2 (5 bases each). Germline V gene data show CDR1 as GTSNPN and CDR2 as SVGIG (reference sequence). V lost 4 bases to trimming and J lost 4 bases, with 17 bases between them. There are 14 residues in the CDR3. DNA for the CDR3: TGTGCCTGGACCCCTCCGGGGCTCCCTTACGAGCAGTACTTC. As protein: CAWTPPGLPYEQYF.

In this sample, this clonotype turned up many times. V is TRBV2 and J is TRBJ2-4, with 7 bases aligning to TRBD2. V trimming: 6 bases; J trimming: 1 base; junction bases outside the gene matches: 12. This CDR3 region has 17 residues. CDR1 and CDR2 from the germline V gene are SNHLY and FYNNEI. In DNA, the CDR3 is TGTGCCAGCAGCCTTAGCGGGCCTTGGATGGCCAAAAACATTCAGTACTTC. Translation: CASSLSGPWMAKNIQYF.

The table lists this clonotype with many counts. The chain couples TRBV5-1 to TRBJ1-1, with a possible D match to TRBD1 (5 bases). V was pared by 2 bases and J by 3 bases, with 11 bases between. The CDR3 sequence is 14 residues long. From germline, CDR1 is SGHRS and CDR2 YFSETQ. DNA of the CDR3: TGCGCCAGCAGCTTAGGGGTGAGGGACACTGAAGCTTTCTTT. Encoded protein: CASSLGVRDTEAFF.

This clonotype was recorded many times. The genes are TRBV18 and TRBJ2-5; D call uncertain. The germline V and J ends were trimmed by 4 bases and 5 bases, with 11 bases remaining between them. Germline V lookup: CDR1 KGHSH, CDR2 LQKENI. The CDR3 length is 13 residues. CDR3 DNA: TGTGCCAGCTCACAGGATTGGTGGGAGACCCAGTACTTC. This gives the protein CASSQDWWETQYF.

For the CDR3, the DNA is TGTGCCAGCAGTGAAGGGGCAGGGGCCAACGAGCAGTACTTC. Its protein is CASSEGAGANEQYF. The chain combines TRBV6-1 with TRBJ2-7, with D perhaps TRBD1 (6 bases). The CDR3 consists of 14 residues. Germline CDR1 is MNHNS and CDR2 is SASEGT. Trimming removed 1 base at V and 5 bases at J, with 12 bases between.

This clonotype was seen many times. A much larger clone differs by one base, so this may be a read error. The J gene is TRBJ2-2, the V gene TRBV12-3 or TRBV12-4; tentatively, D is TRBD1 (5 bases). This CDR3 contains 12 residues. The V gene lost 6 bases and the J gene lost 7 bases, with 9 bases spanning the gap. Here the CDR3 reads CASSSGFGELFF. CDR3 DNA: TGTGCCAGCAGCTCAGGGTTCGGGGAGCTGTTTTTT.

This clonotype came up many times. The chain combines TRBV6-2 or TRBV6-3 with TRBJ2-7; no firm D call. The V end was cut by 5 bases, the J end by 4 bases, with 9 bases between. This CDR3 has 12 amino acids. Germline CDR1 and CDR2: MNHEY and SVGEGT. CDR3: CASSRWAYEQYF. CDR3 nucleotides: TGTGCCAGCAGTCGATGGGCTTACGAGCAGTACTTC.

The gene calls are TRBV6-1 and TRBJ1-5; the match to TRBD1 covers 11 bases. This CDR3 comprises 17 residues. From germline, CDR1 is MNHNS and CDR2 SASEGT. The V gene end was trimmed by 6 bases and the J gene end by 1 base; junction bases not matched to a gene: 8. The CDR3 nucleotides read TGTGCCAGCAGCCATGGCCGGGACAGGGGGAGCAATCAGCCCCAGCATTTT. It yields the protein CASSHGRDRGSNQPQHF.

This clonotype was counted many times. This rearrangement joins TRBV12-3 or TRBV12-4 to TRBJ2-5; TRBD2 matches 11 bases. Trimming took 7 bases from V and 4 from J; bases not matched to a gene: 8. The CDR3 sequence is 15 residues long. CDR3 protein: CASTTSGSELETQYF. The CDR3 DNA is TGTGCCAGCACTACTAGCGGGAGTGAGTTAGAGACCCAGTACTTC.

The chain recombines TRBV6-2 or TRBV6-3 with TRBJ1-6; D possibly corresponds to TRBD1 (6 bases). Trimming removed 5 bases from V and 10 bases from J, with 15 bases in between. CDR1 is MNHEY, CDR2 SVGEGT, per germline. The CDR3 length is 14 residues. CDR3 sequence: CASSPDSSYSPLHF. The DNA of the CDR3 is TGTGCCAGCAGTCCGGACAGCAGCTACTCACCCCTCCACTTT.

This clonotype was found many times. V usage is TRBV27 and J usage is TRBJ1-3; no clear D gene. Deletions cut 5 bases from V and 4 bases from J, with 6 bases between. From germline, CDR1 is MNHEY and CDR2 SMNVEV (reference sequence). The CDR3 runs 12 residues. The CDR3 sequence is CASSETGNTIYF. For the CDR3, the DNA is TGTGCCAGCAGTGAGACAGGAAACACCATATATTTT.

This clonotype showed up many times. The chain couples TRBV30 to TRBJ1-1, with D possibly matching TRBD1 (6 bases). The V end was cut by 4 bases, the J end by 0 bases, with 15 bases between. This CDR3 has 15 amino acids. Germline V lookup: CDR1 GTSNPN, CDR2 SVGIG (reference sequence). CDR3 in amino acids: CAWTQGQYMNTEAFF. CDR3 sequence (DNA): TGTGCCTGGACGCAAGGACAGTACATGAACACTGAAGCTTTCTTT.